Each of the 32 T cell receptor beta chains below was sequenced from the same sample in a study of cytomegalovirus exposure and HLA in healthy donors. 13 Jbeta primers and 60 Vbeta primers were used for the PCR. Repertoires were generated with immunoSEQ multiplex PCR, while TCRdb's copy carries only in-frame clones and drops some. The repertoire holds over 150,000 clones, with around 82% as singletons. Sequencing used PBMCs. The receptors come from a woman aged 30 to 39 in good health and CMV-seronegative.

The V call is TRBV19, the J call TRBJ1-1, with D unclear. The CDR3 sequence is 15 residues long. Germline V gives CDR1 LNHDA, CDR2 SQIVND (reference sequence). Trimming cost V 7 bases and J 4 bases, with 19 bases left between them. CDR3 DNA sequence: TGTGCCAGTAATCCTGGACCCGGCGGGATCACTGAAGCTTTCTTT. It yields the protein CASNPGPGGITEAFF.

This sequence joins TRBV9 and TRBJ1-2; D is possibly TRBD1 (5 bases). Germline assignment: CDR1 SGDLS and CDR2 YYNGEE. V was trimmed by 0 bases and J by 2 bases, leaving 11 bases between them. CDR3 length: 15 amino acids. The CDR3 protein is CASSVGGGTNYGYTF. In DNA, the CDR3 is TGTGCCAGCAGCGTAGGGGGGGGAACGAACTATGGCTACACCTTC.

The genes are TRBV10-3 and TRBJ2-3, with D maybe TRBD1 (7 bases). The germline V gene has CDR1 ENHRY and CDR2 SYGVKD. This CDR3 has 13 amino acids. V was pared by 10 bases and J by 10 bases, with 21 bases between. The CDR3 loop is CATGDSQDRSQYF. CDR3 in DNA: TGTGCCACCGGGGACTCCCAGGACAGGTCGCAGTATTTT.

The chain recombines TRBV5-4 with TRBJ2-6, with TRBD2 identical over 9 bases. The CDR3 spans 18 residues. The germline CDR1 and CDR2 sequences are SGHNT and YYREEE (reference sequence). V dropped 2 bases and J dropped 4; count of bases not matched to a gene: 10. DNA of the CDR3: TGTGCCAGCAGCTTTGTTAGCGGGGGTGGAAGGGGGGCCAACGTCCTGACTTTC. Translating it yields CASSFVSGGGRGANVLTF.

The rearrangement joins TRBV19 to TRBJ1-3; no definite D call. There are 13 residues in the CDR3. From germline, CDR1 is LNHDA and CDR2 SQIVND (reference sequence). V lost 7 bases, J lost 1 base, and 8 bases lay in between. The CDR3, as DNA: TGTGCCAGTAAGAGAAATTCTGGAAACACCATATATTTT. Translating gives CASKRNSGNTIYF.

This chain connects TRBV30 to TRBJ1-1, with 8 positions matching TRBD1. The CDR3 is 14 amino acids. Germline values: CDR1 GTSNPN, CDR2 SVGIG (reference sequence). V dropped 2 bases and J dropped 1; count of bases not matched to a gene: 3. This CDR3 is CAWSIGQGNTEAFF. In DNA form, the CDR3 reads TGTGCCTGGAGTATTGGACAGGGGAACACTGAAGCTTTCTTT.

The rearrangement links TRBV6-6 to TRBJ2-1, with TRBD1 identical over 10 bases. CDR1 is MNHNY, CDR2 SVGAGI, per germline (reference sequence). The CDR3 is made up of 16 amino acids. Losses at the gene ends were 6 bases for V and 4 bases for J; bases not matched to a gene: 9. CDR3 sequence: CASRARQGASYNEQFF. The CDR3 region has the DNA TGTGCCAGCAGGGCGCGACAGGGGGCGAGTTACAATGAGCAGTTCTTC.

The chain combines TRBV6-1 with TRBJ1-4, with a weak D call TRBD1 (6 bases). The V gene lost 6 bases and the J gene lost 8 bases, with 19 bases spanning the gap. CDR1 and CDR2 from the germline V gene are MNHNS and SASEGT. The CDR3 length is 15 residues. CDR3 sequence (DNA): TGTGCCAGCAGCGGGGCAGGGGCTAAGGAAGAAAAACTGTTTTTT. It codes for CASSGAGAKEEKLFF.

On this clone: Mismatch with germline at one junction end may stem from a read error. J is TRBJ2-7 and V is TRBV7-9, with 9 bases fitting TRBD1. CDR3 length: 16 residues. CDR1 is SEHNR, CDR2 FQNEAQ, per germline (reference sequence). In DNA form, the CDR3 reads TGTTCCAGCAGCTCATGGCCGGGACAGGGCACCTACGAGCAGTACTTC. Translation gives CSSSSWPGQGTYEQYF. The variable domain in full, completed from reference TRBV7-9 and TRBJ2-7, reads DTGVSQNPRHKITKRGQNVTFRCDPISEHNRLYWYRQTLGQGPEFLTYFQNEAQLEKSRLLSDRFSAERPKGSFSTLEIQRTEQGDSAMYLCSSSSWPGQGTYEQYFGPGTRLTVT.

This clone was recorded a few times. V usage is TRBV6-1 and J usage is TRBJ2-3, with D possibly matching TRBD2 (5 bases). V was shortened by 7 bases and J by 6 bases, with 14 bases between the two germline ends. The CDR3 loop spans 13 amino acids. Germline V CDR1 and CDR2: MNHNS, SASEGT. The CDR3 reads CASMIPGLDTQYF. CDR3 nucleotide sequence: TGTGCCAGCATGATCCCGGGGTTGGATACGCAGTATTTT.

This sequence joins TRBV7-9 and TRBJ2-7; 9 bases agree with TRBD1. The trim removed 5 bases at V and 0 bases at J, leaving 2 bases unmatched. CDR3 length equals 14 residues. Germline V gene data show CDR1 as SEHNR and CDR2 as FQNEAQ (reference sequence). Written as DNA, the CDR3 is TGTGCCAGCAGCAGGACAGGGGACTCCTACGAGCAGTACTTC. It codes for CASSRTGDSYEQYF. Full variable domain (missing parts from reference TRBV7-9 and TRBJ2-7): DTGVSQNPRHKITKRGQNVTFRCDPISEHNRLYWYRQTLGQGPEFLTYFQNEAQLEKSRLLSDRFSAERPKGSFSTLEIQRTEQGDSAMYLCASSRTGDSYEQYFGPGTRLTVT.

This clone turned up a few times. The CDR3: CASSFLQGIQETQYF. The CDR3 DNA reads as TGTGCCAGCAGCTTCCTACAGGGGATACAAGAGACCCAGTACTTC. The rearrangement uses TRBV5-6 and TRBJ2-5; the match to TRBD1 covers 7 bases. Germline trimming cut 2 bases from V and 2 bases from J; bases unmatched to any gene: 6. Germline CDR1 is SGHDT and CDR2 is YYEEEE. This CDR3 has 15 residues.

The chain links TRBV13 to TRBJ2-2, with D possibly matching TRBD2 (6 bases). Germline assignment: CDR1 PRHDT and CDR2 FYEKMQ (reference sequence). The CDR3 extends over 14 amino acids. V was clipped by 4 bases and J by 4 bases, with 10 bases between them. CDR3 loop: CASSSGGPTGELFF. The CDR3 DNA sequence: TGTGCCAGCAGCTCCGGAGGGCCCACCGGGGAGCTGTTTTTT.

Regarding this clone: At one of its ends the junction is not consistent with the germline gene, which may arise from a read error. The V and J genes are TRBV7-7 and TRBJ2-5; perhaps TRBD1 as D (5 bases). CDR1 and CDR2 from the germline V gene are SSHAT and FNYEAQ (reference sequence). The CDR3 has 13 residues. In DNA form, the CDR3 reads TGTGCTAGCAGTCGACAGTTTGGGGAGACCCAGTACTTC. Its protein product is CASSRQFGETQYF.

This clone was counted only a few times. This chain connects TRBV15 to TRBJ2-7; tentative D call: TRBD2 (6 bases). Looked up from germline, CDR1 is LNHNV and CDR2 is YYDKDF (reference sequence). The CDR3 spans 16 residues. Trimming took 1 base from V and 1 from J, leaving 14 bases between them. The CDR3 DNA reads TGTGCCACCAGCAGAGGATCCAGCGGGTCATCCTACGAGCAGTACTTC. Its protein product is CATSRGSSGSSYEQYF. The variable domain in full, completed from reference TRBV15 and TRBJ2-7, reads DAMVIQNPRYQVTQFGKPVTLSCSQTLNHNVMYWYQQKSSQAPKLLFHYYDKDFNNEADTPDNFQSRRPNTSFCFLDIRSPGLGDTAMYLCATSRGSSGSSYEQYFGPGTRLTVT.

Remarks on this clone: Since a far larger clone is one base different, this is likely a read error. J is TRBJ1-3 and V is TRBV4-2; D is possibly TRBD1 (6 bases). There are 15 residues in the CDR3. Germline V gene data show CDR1 as LGHNA and CDR2 as YNFKEQ. The germline V and J ends were trimmed by 1 base and 2 bases, with 9 bases remaining between them. The CDR3 here is CASSQGTVTGNTIYF. CDR3 nucleotide sequence: TGTGCCAGCAGCCAAGGGACAGTAACTGGAAACACCATATATTTT.

This rearrangement joins TRBV7-2 to TRBJ2-5; maybe TRBD1 (8 bases). The length of the CDR3 is 14 residues. The V gene's germline CDR1 is SGHTA and CDR2 FQGNSA. The V and J ends lost 1 base and 9 bases respectively, with 15 bases between them. CDR3 sequence (DNA): TGTGCCAGCAGCTTAGTACGTACAGGGGGGGCCCAGTACTTC. It yields the protein CASSLVRTGGAQYF.

This clone was counted once. This chain joins TRBV5-1 and TRBJ1-4, with 10 bases identical to TRBD1. CDR3 size: 15 residues. Losses at the gene ends were 5 bases for V and 2 bases for J; bases not matched to a gene: 3. Germline loops: CDR1 SGHRS, CDR2 YFSETQ. The CDR3 sequence: CASSRTGGTNEKLFF. CDR3 DNA sequence: TGCGCCAGCAGTCGGACAGGGGGTACTAATGAAAAACTGTTTTTT. The full variable domain, its missing parts supplied by reference TRBV5-1 and TRBJ1-4, is KAGVTQTPRYLIKTRGQQVTLSCSPISGHRSVSWYQQTPGQGLQFLFEYFSETQRNKGNFPGRFSGRQFSNSRSEMNVSTLELGDSALYLCASSRTGGTNEKLFFGSGTQLSVL.

This chain uses TRBV6-5 with TRBJ1-4; D possibly corresponds to TRBD1 (6 bases). In germline, CDR1 is MNHEY, CDR2 SVGAGI. Trimming cost V 5 bases and J 8 bases, with 18 bases left between them. This CDR3 spans 15 amino acids. The CDR3 DNA follows: TGTGCCAGCAGTAACGCTGGGGGGGCTCGGGAAAAACTGTTTTTT. Encoded protein: CASSNAGGAREKLFF.

J is TRBJ2-2 and V is TRBV5-4; D not resolved. The germline gives CDR1 SGHNT, CDR2 YYREEE (reference sequence). Deletions cut 2 bases from V and 5 bases from J, with 4 bases between. The CDR3 spans 12 residues. The CDR3 sequence: CASSLETGELFF. The CDR3 nucleotides are TGTGCCAGCAGCTTAGAGACCGGGGAGCTGTTTTTT.

The V gene is TRBV6-4, the J gene TRBJ2-1; D gene ambiguous. V lost 2 bases and J 5 bases, leaving 7 bases between the germline ends. The CDR3 runs to 13 residues. Looked up from germline, CDR1 is MRHNA and CDR2 is SNTAGT. CDR3 sequence (DNA): TGTGCCAGCAGTGACACAGAGAACAATGAGCAGTTCTTC. This sequence encodes CASSDTENNEQFF.

Concerning this clone itself: The junction differs from germline at one of its ends, possibly a read error. The chain carries TRBV7-9 and TRBJ2-1, with D unresolved. The CDR3 contains 12 residues. Germline V gene sequence: CDR1 SEHNR, CDR2 FQNEAQ (reference sequence). The CDR3 DNA reads as TGTTCCAGCCCATCCTCCTACAATGAGCAGTTCTTC. Translated, it gives CSSPSSYNEQFF.

The V gene is TRBV5-4, the J gene TRBJ2-7, with TRBD2 matching over 8 bases. Germline lookup yields CDR1 SGHNT and CDR2 YYREEE (reference sequence). The CDR3 has 15 residues. V dropped 5 bases and J dropped 3; count of bases not matched to a gene: 10. CDR3 region: CASSPSGGHFYEQYF. In DNA form, the CDR3 reads TGTGCCAGCAGTCCGAGCGGGGGACATTTCTACGAGCAGTACTTC.

The chain combines TRBV18 with TRBJ2-5, with D perhaps matching TRBD2 (5 bases). CDR1 and CDR2 (germline): KGHSH, LQKENI. The CDR3 runs to 15 residues. V lost 2 bases to trimming and J lost 1 base, with 11 bases between them. CDR3 amino acids: CASSPGSVLQETQYF. Here the CDR3 DNA reads TGTGCCAGCTCACCAGGGAGTGTCCTCCAAGAGACCCAGTACTTC.

V gene TRBV5-8 combines with J gene TRBJ2-5; 8 positions match TRBD2. Germline assignment: CDR1 SGHTS and CDR2 YDEGEE. The CDR3 extends over 15 amino acids. The J segment lost 1 base and the V segment lost 0 bases, leaving 2 bases of the junction unmatched. Here the CDR3 reads CASSLGTSGQETQYF. CDR3 sequence (DNA): TGTGCCAGCAGCTTGGGAACTAGCGGCCAAGAGACCCAGTACTTC.

The chain joins TRBV2 to TRBJ2-3; TRBD1 matches 9 bases. Germline V CDR1 and CDR2: SNHLY, FYNNEI. V lost 1 base and J lost 4; bases outside the gene matches: 3. This CDR3 contains 15 residues. The CDR3 protein is CASSEGGTGSDTQYF. In DNA form, the CDR3 reads TGTGCCAGCAGTGAAGGGGGGACAGGGTCAGATACGCAGTATTTT. The full variable domain, in which reference TRBV2 and TRBJ2-3 provide the parts outside the CDR3, is EPEVTQTPSHQVTQMGQEVILRCVPISNHLYFYWYRQILGQKVEFLVSFYNNEISEKSEIFDDQFSVERPDGSNFTLKIRSTKLEDSAMYFCASSEGGTGSDTQYFGPGTRLTVL.

The V gene is TRBV18, the J gene TRBJ1-6; 10 bases are a match to TRBD1. Germline CDR1 is KGHSH and CDR2 is LQKENI. Trimming at V came to 2 bases and at J to 7 bases, leaving 5 bases not matched to a gene. CDR3 length equals 16 residues. DNA for the CDR3: TGTGCCAGCTCACCATATACGACAGGGGGCAATTCACCCCTCCACTTT. Encoded protein: CASSPYTTGGNSPLHF.

V usage is TRBV6-1 and J usage is TRBJ2-7; TRBD2 is a possible D gene (7 bases). This CDR3 has 18 residues. V was clipped by 6 bases and J by 0 bases, with 24 bases between them. Per the germline V gene, CDR1 is MNHNS and CDR2 is SASEGT. The CDR3 reads CASRERGGRRPLSYEQYF. Here the CDR3 DNA reads TGTGCCAGCAGGGAAAGGGGGGGACGGAGGCCCCTCTCCTACGAGCAGTACTTC.

The CDR3 protein is CASSLTPGPGQSYGYTF. The CDR3 region has the DNA TGTGCCAGCTCGCTTACACCTGGTCCCGGACAGTCCTATGGCTACACCTTC. The rearrangement links TRBV18 to TRBJ1-2; tentative D call: TRBD1 (6 bases). Trimming shortened V by 6 bases and J by 4 bases, and 24 bases separated the two germline ends. The CDR3 is 17 amino acids. Germline loops: CDR1 KGHSH, CDR2 LQKENI.

This sequence joins TRBV4-1 and TRBJ2-3; 7 nucleotides align to TRBD2. This CDR3 contains 15 residues. V dropped 1 base and J dropped 2; count of bases not matched to a gene: 3. Germline V CDR1 and CDR2: MGHRA, YSYEKL. CDR3 in amino acids: CASSQGGGSTDTQYF. In DNA form, the CDR3 reads TGCGCCAGCAGCCAAGGGGGGGGGTCCACAGATACGCAGTATTTT.

V and J are TRBV6-4 and TRBJ2-7; TRBD1 agrees at 11 bases. CDR3 length: 14 amino acids. The junction had 8 bases not matched to a gene; V was cut back by 6 bases and J by 7 bases. Germline V CDR1 and CDR2: MRHNA, SNTAGT. CDR3 in amino acids: CASSPGQGVGEQYF. For the CDR3, the DNA is TGTGCCAGCAGCCCGGGACAGGGGGTAGGGGAGCAGTACTTC.

This chain uses TRBV19 with TRBJ2-7; 7 bases match TRBD1. Per germline, CDR1 LNHDA and CDR2 SQIVND (reference sequence). Trimming at V came to 7 bases and at J to 0 bases, leaving 6 bases not matched to a gene. The CDR3 is 14 residues long. The CDR3 region has the DNA TGTGCCAGTAAAACCGGGACAGACTCCTACGAGCAGTACTTC. Residues: CASKTGTDSYEQYF.